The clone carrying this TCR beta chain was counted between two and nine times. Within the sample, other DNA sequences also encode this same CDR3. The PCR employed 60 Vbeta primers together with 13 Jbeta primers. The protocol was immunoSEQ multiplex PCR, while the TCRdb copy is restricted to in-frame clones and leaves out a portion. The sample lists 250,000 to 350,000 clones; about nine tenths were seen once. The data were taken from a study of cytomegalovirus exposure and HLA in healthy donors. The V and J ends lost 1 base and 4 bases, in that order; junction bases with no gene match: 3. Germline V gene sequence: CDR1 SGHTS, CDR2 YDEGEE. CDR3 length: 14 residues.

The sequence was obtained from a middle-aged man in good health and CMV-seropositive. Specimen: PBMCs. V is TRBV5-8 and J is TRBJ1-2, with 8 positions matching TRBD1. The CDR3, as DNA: TGTGCCAGCAGCTTGTACCAGGGGGCCTATGGCTACACCTTC. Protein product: CASSLYQGAYGYTF.